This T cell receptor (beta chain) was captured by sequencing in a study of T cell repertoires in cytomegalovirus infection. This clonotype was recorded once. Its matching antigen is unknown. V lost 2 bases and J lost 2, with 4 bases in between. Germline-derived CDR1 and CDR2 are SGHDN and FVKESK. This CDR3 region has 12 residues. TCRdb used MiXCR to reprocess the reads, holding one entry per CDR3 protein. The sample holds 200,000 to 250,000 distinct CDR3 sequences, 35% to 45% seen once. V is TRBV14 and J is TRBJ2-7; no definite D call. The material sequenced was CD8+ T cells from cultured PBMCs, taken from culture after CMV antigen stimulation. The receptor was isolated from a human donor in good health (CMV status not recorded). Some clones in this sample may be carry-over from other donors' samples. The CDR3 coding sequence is TGTGCCAGCAGCCAAACAGCCTACGAGCAGTACTTC. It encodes CASSQTAYEQYF.